The source of this T cell receptor beta chain is a study of OX40 agonist ivuxolimab in advanced cancers. As for the study in general: Having had anti-PD-1, anti-PD-L1 or anti-CTLA-4 therapy before was allowed, and approximately 40% had some.

Excluded were patients having autoimmune disease history or systemic immunosuppression. Sampling times: baseline, cycle 4 day 1, cycle 7 day 1. Regarding the study as a whole: Fewer expanded clones were found on average in CD4+ than in CD8+ T cells.

Of note for this clone: Its target is not known. At one end, the junction sequence differs from germline, possibly due to a read error.

The CDR3 spans 16 residues. Looked up from germline, CDR1 is SGHDN and CDR2 is FVKESK. Sequencing used immunoSEQ multiplex PCR; TCRdb keeps in-frame clones, though not all of them. Among fewer than 50,000 clones listed, 70% to 90% were seen once. The sequence derives from an adult with an advanced solid tumor such as melanoma, head and neck, liver or kidney cancer. This sequence joins TRBV14 and TRBJ2-7; D is possibly TRBD1 (5 bases). The source material was CD4+ or CD8+ T cells sorted from blood, sampled in a trial of the OX40 agonist ivuxolimab. This CDR3 is CASGQVLGRGNNEQYF. The CDR3 DNA follows: TGTGCCAGCGGCCAGGTCCTGGGAAGGGGTAACAACGAGCAGTACTTC.